This T cell receptor beta chain emerged from a study of T cells after yellow fever vaccination. Points from the study as a whole: When the response was secondary, it was weaker but reached its peak faster, day 5 versus 15. In post-booster samples, most primary-vaccination clones reappeared (around 95% CD4, 75% to 90% CD8).

The germline V gene encodes CDR1 SGHRS and CDR2 YFSETQ. With V trimmed by 5 bases and J by 3 bases, 9 bases remained unmatched. The CDR3 runs 16 residues. This clonotype has just a few counts. No antigen is known for it. TCRdb independently ran MiXCR on the 5' RACE reads; one entry per CDR3 protein. The repertoire holds 350,000 or so distinct CDR3 sequences, with 7% to 9% as singletons. The chain uses TRBV5-1 and TRBJ2-1; 9 nucleotides align to TRBD1. The receptor was isolated from a man between 18 and 29 years old who received the YFV17D yellow fever vaccine. This sample comprised PBMCs, obtained approximately 47 days after the first yellow fever vaccination. This CDR3 is CASRSAGTGYYNEQFF. Here the CDR3 DNA reads TGCGCCAGCAGGTCCGCTGGGACAGGGTACTACAATGAGCAGTTCTTC.